This TCR beta chain originates from a study of cytomegalovirus exposure and HLA in healthy donors. With 4 bases removed from V and 2 bases from J, the gap between germline ends came to 12 bases. Germline CDR1 is SGHRS and CDR2 is YFSETQ. This CDR3 is 14 amino acids long. Repertoires were generated with immunoSEQ multiplex PCR, while TCRdb's copy carries only in-frame clones and drops some. The repertoire includes about 180,000 clones, 85% of them detected once, and about a sixth sits in the top ten. The source of this sequence is a man younger than 30 in good health and CMV-seropositive. The chain carries TRBV5-1 and TRBJ1-2; possibly TRBD1 for D (6 bases). The sequenced sample consisted of PBMCs. The CDR3 nucleotides are TGCGCCAGCAGCCCGAGCGGACAGAACTATGGCTACACCTTC. Translated: CASSPSGQNYGYTF.